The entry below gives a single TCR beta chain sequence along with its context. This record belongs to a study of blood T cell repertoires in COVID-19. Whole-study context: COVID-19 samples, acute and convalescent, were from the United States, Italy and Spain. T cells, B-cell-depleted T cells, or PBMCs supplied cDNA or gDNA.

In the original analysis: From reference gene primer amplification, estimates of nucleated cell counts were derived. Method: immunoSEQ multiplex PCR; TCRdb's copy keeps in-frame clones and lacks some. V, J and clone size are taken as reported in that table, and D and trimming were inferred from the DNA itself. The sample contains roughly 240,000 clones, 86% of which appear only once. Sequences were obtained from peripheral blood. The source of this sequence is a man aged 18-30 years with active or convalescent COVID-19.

The CDR3, as DNA: TGCGCCAGCAGACCCACTCTCTCTGGAAACACCATATATTTT. Protein: CASRPTLSGNTIYF. J is TRBJ1-3 and V is TRBV5-1, with D hard to call. CDR1 SGHRS and CDR2 YFSETQ come from the germline V gene. CDR3 size: 14 residues. The V gene lost 5 bases and the J gene lost 0 bases, with 9 bases spanning the gap.